Reported below is one TCR beta chain. The antigen is undetermined. These data belong to a study of shared clonotypes between healthy human individuals. General observations from the study: Donors were few, which limited the genetic and exposure-history diversity represented. In several donors, approximately 5% of naive CD4 clonotypes appeared in common.

Germline V gene data show CDR1 as MNHEY and CDR2 as SMNVEV (reference sequence). The CDR3 is 15 amino acids. V dropped 10 bases and J dropped 4 bases, with 23 bases sitting between them. Repertoires were generated with immunoSEQ multiplex PCR, while TCRdb's copy carries only in-frame clones and drops some. In the table there are a few million clones, roughly 93% of which are singletons. Sequenced: naive CD4+ T cells from PBMCs. Subset defined: CD45RA+ positively selected. The source is a man in his late teens or twenties in good health. Some clones in this sample may be carry-over from other donors' samples. This chain connects TRBV27 to TRBJ2-7; perhaps D is TRBD1 or TRBD2 (5 bases each). The CDR3 nucleotides are TGTGCCACTCAAAAGGCCGGGGCCCCAGTATACGAGCAGTACTTC. Translated: CATQKAGAPVYEQYF.